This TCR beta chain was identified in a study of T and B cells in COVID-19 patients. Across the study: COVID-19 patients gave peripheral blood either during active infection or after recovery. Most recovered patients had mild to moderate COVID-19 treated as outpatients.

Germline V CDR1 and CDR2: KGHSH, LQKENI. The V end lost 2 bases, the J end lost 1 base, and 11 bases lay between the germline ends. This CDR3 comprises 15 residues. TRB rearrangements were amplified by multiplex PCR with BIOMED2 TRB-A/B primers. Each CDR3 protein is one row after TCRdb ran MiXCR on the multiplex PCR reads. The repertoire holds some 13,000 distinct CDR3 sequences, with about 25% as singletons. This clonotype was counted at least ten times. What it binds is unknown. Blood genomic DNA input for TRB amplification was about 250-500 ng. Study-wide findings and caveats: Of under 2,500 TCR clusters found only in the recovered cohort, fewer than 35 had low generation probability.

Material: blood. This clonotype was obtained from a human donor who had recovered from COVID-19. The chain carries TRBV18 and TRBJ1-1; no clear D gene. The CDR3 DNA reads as TGTGCCAGCTCACCAGCCCCCGGCAAGAACACTGAAGCTTTCTTT. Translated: CASSPAPGKNTEAFF.